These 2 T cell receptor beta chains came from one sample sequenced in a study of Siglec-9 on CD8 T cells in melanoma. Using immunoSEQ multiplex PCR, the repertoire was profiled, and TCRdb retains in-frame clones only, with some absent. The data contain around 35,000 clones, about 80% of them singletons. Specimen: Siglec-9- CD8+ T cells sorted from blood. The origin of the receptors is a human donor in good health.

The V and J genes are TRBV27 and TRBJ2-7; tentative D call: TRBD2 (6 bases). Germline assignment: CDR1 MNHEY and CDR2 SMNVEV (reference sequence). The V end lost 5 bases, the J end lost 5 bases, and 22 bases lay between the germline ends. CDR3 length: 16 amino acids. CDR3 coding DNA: TGTGCCAGCAGTCCCCCTAACCGGGAGATTCCCCACGAGCAGTACTTC. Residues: CASSPPNREIPHEQYF.

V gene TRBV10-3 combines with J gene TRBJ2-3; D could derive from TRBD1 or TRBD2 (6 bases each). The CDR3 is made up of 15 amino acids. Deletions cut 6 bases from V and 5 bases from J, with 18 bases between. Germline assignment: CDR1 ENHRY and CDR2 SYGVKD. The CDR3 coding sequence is TGTGCCATCAGGGGGGCTAGCGAGTTCGGAGATACGCAGTATTTT. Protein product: CAIRGASEFGDTQYF.